Described below is a single TCR beta chain sequence and its context. This record comes from a study of CD8 T cells in Susac syndrome. Random hexamers were used to reverse transcribe an amount of roughly 0.45 to 1 ug RNA. Multiplex immunoSEQ PCR targeted 54 Vbeta and 13 Jbeta TCR beta segments. TCRdb reprocessed the immunoSEQ multiplex PCR reads with MiXCR, giving one entry per CDR3 protein. The repertoire includes 300,000 or so distinct CDR3 sequences, about 91% of them detected once, and more than 0.06% sits in the top ten. V was trimmed by 2 bases and J by 4 bases, leaving 11 bases between them. This CDR3 has 13 residues. Per the germline V gene, CDR1 is GTSNPN and CDR2 is SVGIG (reference sequence). Negative isolation was used for CD8+ and CD4+ T cells, and FACS enrichment was applied to TEMRA cells.

The clonotype originates from a human donor with multiple sclerosis. The chain carries TRBV30 and TRBJ1-1, with a possible D match to TRBD1 (5 bases). Sequencing was done on a sample of CD4+ T cells from PBMCs. The CDR3 region is CAWSKGPSTEAFF. In DNA, the CDR3 is TGTGCCTGGAGTAAGGGACCGAGCACTGAAGCTTTCTTT.